Sequencing of this T cell receptor beta chain was carried out in a study of T cell responses to AZD1222 COVID-19 vaccine. The overall study: Second-dose timings of about 4 or about 12 weeks were pooled. General study findings and limits: Just five or six AZD1222 recipients were seropositive at baseline. A rise in Spike-specific TCR breadth and depth followed two AZD1222 doses. Every sample of the repertoires postdated the peak T cell response.

The assay was immunoSEQ multiplex PCR, and TCRdb's table has in-frame clones only and misses some. The sample records about 120,000 clones, 70% to 90% being singletons. A remark on this clone: Its antigen is currently unknown.

V shed 0 bases and J 6 bases; nucleotides not matched to a gene: 13. This CDR3 is built from 18 residues. The germline V gene encodes CDR1 LNHNV and CDR2 YYDKDF (reference sequence). The chain couples TRBV15 to TRBJ2-1; TRBD1 agrees at 8 bases. The clonotype originates from an adult in good health. The sequencing here drew on peripheral blood, taken on day 0 of AZD1222 vaccination. The CDR3 nucleotides are TGTGCCACCAGCAGAGATCGCTACCAGGGGGCCTCCAGCAATGAGCAGTTCTTC. Translating gives CATSRDRYQGASSNEQFF.